This passage covers 32 T cell receptor beta chains from one sample sequenced in a study of blood T cell repertoires in COVID-19. The protocol was immunoSEQ multiplex PCR, while the TCRdb copy is restricted to in-frame clones and leaves out a portion. This table holds some 170,000 clones, around 76% found once. The sample was peripheral blood. The receptors were gathered from a woman in her seventies with acute or convalescent COVID-19.

The V and J genes are TRBV7-2 and TRBJ1-2; 7 nucleotides agree with TRBD1. Germline V gene data show CDR1 as SGHTA and CDR2 as FQGNSA. V shed 6 bases and J 10 bases; nucleotides not matched to a gene: 8. The CDR3 spans 12 residues. CDR3 in amino acids: CASSRQGWNYTF. In nucleotides, the CDR3 is TGTGCCAGCAGTAGACAGGGTTGGAACTACACCTTC. Drawing the rest from reference TRBV7-2 and TRBJ1-2, the complete variable domain is GAGVSQSPSNKVTEKGKDVELRCDPISGHTALYWYRQSLGQGLEFLIYFQGNSAPDKSGLPSDRFSAERTGGSVSTLTIQRTQQEDSAVYLCASSRQGWNYTFGSGTRLTVV.

The CDR3 spells CASSIESPYRGFNTEAFF. CDR3 in DNA: TGTGCCAGTAGTATCGAATCCCCATACAGGGGGTTTAACACTGAAGCTTTCTTT. This chain joins TRBV19 and TRBJ1-1; 8 bases are a match to TRBD1. The CDR3 runs to 18 residues. CDR1 is LNHDA and CDR2 is SQIVND in the germline V gene (reference sequence). The trim removed 3 bases at V and 2 bases at J, leaving 14 bases unmatched. The variable domain in full, completed from reference TRBV19 and TRBJ1-1, reads DGGITQSPKYLFRKEGQNVTLSCEQNLNHDAMYWYRQDPGQGLRLIYYSQIVNDFQKGDIAEGYSVSREKKESFPLTVTSAQKNPTAFYLCASSIESPYRGFNTEAFFGQGTRLTVV.

V and J are TRBV15 and TRBJ2-5, with D possibly being TRBD2 (7 bases). CDR1 and CDR2 (germline): LNHNV, YYDKDF (reference sequence). Trimming shortened V by 0 bases and J by 1 base, and 12 bases separated the two germline ends. CDR3 length: 16 amino acids. The CDR3 spells CATSRDAAGAQETQYF. The CDR3 nucleotides read TGTGCCACCAGCAGAGATGCCGCGGGGGCCCAAGAGACCCAGTACTTC.

This rearrangement joins TRBV7-8 to TRBJ2-1; D not resolved. V shed 5 bases and J shed 9 bases, with 8 bases lying between them. The CDR3 runs 11 residues. Germline CDR1 is SGHVS and CDR2 is FQNEAQ. CDR3 in amino acids: CASSLLGEQFF. Written as DNA, the CDR3 is TGTGCCAGCAGCCTCCTAGGTGAGCAGTTCTTC.

This clone appeared a single time. This rearrangement joins TRBV7-2 to TRBJ2-7, with 9 bases aligning to TRBD2. With V trimmed by 3 bases and J by 5 bases, 5 bases remained unmatched. The CDR3 is 14 amino acids. The germline gives CDR1 SGHTA, CDR2 FQGNSA. CDR3 amino acids: CASSFAGGPDEQYF. Here the CDR3 DNA reads TGTGCCAGCAGCTTTGCGGGAGGGCCGGACGAGCAGTACTTC.

The CDR3 sequence: CASRPVGGTYEQYF. CDR3 coding DNA: TGTGCCAGTAGGCCTGTGGGGGGAACCTACGAGCAGTACTTC. The gene calls are TRBV19 and TRBJ2-7, with D maybe TRBD2 (6 bases). Deletions cut 6 bases from V and 2 bases from J, with 14 bases between. The germline V gene encodes CDR1 LNHDA and CDR2 SQIVND (reference sequence). This CDR3 region has 14 residues.

The chain carries TRBV6-1 and TRBJ2-7; 7 positions match TRBD1. The J segment lost 3 bases and the V segment lost 2 bases, leaving 4 bases of the junction unmatched. Germline V gene data show CDR1 as MNHNS and CDR2 as SASEGT. This CDR3 region has 14 residues. CDR3 bases: TGTGCCAGCAGTGAACGGGACAGATTCTACGAGCAGTACTTC. Encoded protein: CASSERDRFYEQYF.

CDR3 sequence (DNA): TGTGCTAGTGGTGACGGACTCCAGGGGGCTAAGTCCTACAATGAGCAGTTCTTC. Its protein product is CASGDGLQGAKSYNEQFF. The chain couples TRBV12-5 to TRBJ2-1, with 8 bases that match TRBD1. Germline CDR1 reads LGHNT; CDR2 reads FRNRAP. Trimming took 5 bases from V and 1 from J; bases not matched to a gene: 13. The CDR3 totals 18 residues.

This clone has more than one count but fewer than ten. The chain carries TRBV3-1 (or the pseudogene TRBV3-2) and TRBJ2-7, with 9 bases lining up with TRBD1. The CDR3 sequence is 14 residues long. The germline V gene encodes CDR1 LGHDT and CDR2 YNNKEL (reference sequence). J was trimmed by 7 bases and V by 4 bases; bases with no gene match: 8. CDR3 bases: TGTGCCAGCAGCCTACCGGGACAGGGTACAGAGCAGTACTTC. As protein: CASSLPGQGTEQYF.

The genes are TRBV19 and TRBJ2-1; 12 bases agree with TRBD1. The length of the CDR3 is 17 residues. V shed 6 bases and J 4 bases; nucleotides not matched to a gene: 10. Germline values: CDR1 LNHDA, CDR2 SQIVND (reference sequence). The CDR3 coding sequence is TGTGCCAGTAGGAATACCACGGGACAGGGGGCTTACAATGAGCAGTTCTTC. Amino acids: CASRNTTGQGAYNEQFF.

The chain recombines TRBV30 with TRBJ2-7, with 15 bases that match TRBD2. The CDR3 covers 17 residues. Germline CDR1 and CDR2: GTSNPN and SVGIG (reference sequence). Trimming took 0 bases from V and 7 from J; bases not matched to a gene: 10. In DNA form, the CDR3 reads TGTGCCTGGAGTGTCTTCCGCTTTGGGACTAGCGGGAGGGAGCAGTACTTC. Translation gives CAWSVFRFGTSGREQYF.

The chain recombines TRBV4-1 with TRBJ1-6; no clear D. Germline assignment: CDR1 MGHRA and CDR2 YSYEKL. V was cut by 0 bases and J by 0 bases, with 9 bases left in between. This CDR3 region has 17 residues. The CDR3 region has the DNA TGCGCCAGCAGCCAAGATCAGGTCTTCTCCTATAATTCACCCCTCCACTTT. This gives the protein CASSQDQVFSYNSPLHF.

For this clone: At one boundary the junction diverges from the germline segment, which might be a read error. V and J are TRBV28 and TRBJ2-7; possible D gene TRBD2, 5 bases. This CDR3 is built from 13 residues. Germline V gene lookup returns CDR1 MDHEN and CDR2 SYDVKM. Written as DNA, the CDR3 is TGTGCCAGCAGTTCTTTTAGGGCGGGCGTTGGTTTCTTC. It specifies CASSSFRAGVGFF.

This clone was counted a single time. J is TRBJ1-3 and V is TRBV5-1; the match to TRBD1 covers 9 bases. Germline V gene sequence: CDR1 SGHRS, CDR2 YFSETQ. The junction had 4 bases not matched to a gene; V was cut back by 0 bases and J by 3 bases. The CDR3 consists of 16 residues. In nucleotides, the CDR3 is TGCGCCAGCAGCTTGGGTGACAGGGGGTATGGAAACACCATATATTTT. Its protein product is CASSLGDRGYGNTIYF.

This clone was counted many times. The chain has TRBV28 and TRBJ2-5; 10 positions match TRBD2. With V trimmed by 6 bases and J by 2 bases, 3 bases remained unmatched. The V gene's germline CDR1 is MDHEN and CDR2 SYDVKM. The CDR3 extends over 14 amino acids. The CDR3 here is CASSILAGQETQYF. For the CDR3, the DNA is TGTGCCAGCAGCATACTAGCGGGGCAAGAGACCCAGTACTTC.

This chain connects TRBV7-6 to TRBJ2-1, with 11 nucleotides matching TRBD2. In germline, CDR1 is SGHVS, CDR2 FNYEAQ. The CDR3 consists of 18 residues. The V segment lost 4 bases and the J segment 2 bases; nucleotides outside the gene matches: 10. The DNA for the CDR3 is TGTGCCAGCAGCTATAGACCCCTTAGCGGGAGGGCCTACAATGAGCAGTTCTTC. Residues: CASSYRPLSGRAYNEQFF.

The J gene is TRBJ2-1, the V gene TRBV3-1 (or the pseudogene TRBV3-2), with TRBD2 identical over 11 bases. This CDR3 region has 18 residues. The ends lost 0 bases at V and 4 bases at J; junction bases unmatched: 8. Germline V gene lookup returns CDR1 LGHDT and CDR2 YNNKEL (reference sequence). In DNA, the CDR3 is TGTGCCAGCAGCCAAGAACGCCTAGCGGGGGGCCTGTACAATGAGCAGTTCTTC. Encoded protein: CASSQERLAGGLYNEQFF.

The chain links TRBV29-1 to TRBJ1-2, with TRBD1 matching 8 bases. This CDR3 contains 13 residues. The J segment lost 7 bases and the V segment lost 1 base, leaving 5 bases of the junction unmatched. The germline V gene encodes CDR1 SQVTM and CDR2 ANQGSEA. The CDR3 DNA is TGCAGCGTTGAAGCCTGGACAGGGTTTGGCTACACCTTC. Amino acid sequence: CSVEAWTGFGYTF.

V gene TRBV5-1 combines with J gene TRBJ2-2; 10 bases fit TRBD1. Germline V CDR1 and CDR2: SGHRS, YFSETQ. The V and J ends lost 3 bases and 6 bases, in that order; junction bases with no gene match: 14. The CDR3 runs to 18 residues. CDR3 coding DNA: TGCGCCAGCAGCTCCCCGAATTCCGGGACAGGGGCAGCCGGGGAGCTGTTTTTT. This gives the protein CASSSPNSGTGAAGELFF. The whole variable domain, filled in from reference TRBV5-1 and TRBJ2-2, reads KAGVTQTPRYLIKTRGQQVTLSCSPISGHRSVSWYQQTPGQGLQFLFEYFSETQRNKGNFPGRFSGRQFSNSRSEMNVSTLELGDSALYLCASSSPNSGTGAAGELFFGEGSRLTVL.

The chain uses TRBV6-2 or TRBV6-3 and TRBJ2-1; D gene unclear. The CDR3 runs 12 residues. Trimming stripped 0 bases from V and 9 bases from J, with 6 bases between. Germline assignment: CDR1 MNHEY and CDR2 SVGEGT. The CDR3 sequence: CASSYSLVEQFF. The CDR3 nucleotides are TGTGCCAGCAGTTACTCGTTAGTTGAGCAGTTCTTC.

The chain combines TRBV6-2 or TRBV6-3 with TRBJ2-3; 12 bases fit TRBD2. This CDR3 is 18 amino acids long. Per germline, CDR1 MNHEY and CDR2 SVGEGT. V lost 4 bases and J lost 0; bases outside the gene matches: 8. Here the CDR3 DNA reads TGTGCCAGCAGTTTATGGACTAGCGGGGCTACTAGCACAGATACGCAGTATTTT. Translation: CASSLWTSGATSTDTQYF.

This chain uses TRBV27 with TRBJ1-5; D remains unclear. Per the germline V gene, CDR1 is MNHEY and CDR2 is SMNVEV (reference sequence). Trimming took 0 bases from V and 0 from J, leaving 6 bases between them. The CDR3 is 15 amino acids. The CDR3 spells CASSLSRYSNQPQHF. The CDR3 bases are TGTGCCAGCAGTTTATCCAGATATAGCAATCAGCCCCAGCATTTT.

The rearrangement uses TRBV19 and TRBJ2-7; 12 bases match TRBD2. Trimming took 4 bases from V and 4 from J; bases not matched to a gene: 8. The germline V gene encodes CDR1 LNHDA and CDR2 SQIVND (reference sequence). This CDR3 spans 16 amino acids. CDR3 DNA sequence: TGTGCCAGTAGTAACCGTAGGACTAGCGGGAAATACGAGCAGTACTTC. Translated, it gives CASSNRRTSGKYEQYF. Drawing the rest from reference TRBV19 and TRBJ2-7, the complete variable domain is DGGITQSPKYLFRKEGQNVTLSCEQNLNHDAMYWYRQDPGQGLRLIYYSQIVNDFQKGDIAEGYSVSREKKESFPLTVTSAQKNPTAFYLCASSNRRTSGKYEQYFGPGTRLTVT.

The chain is built from TRBV11-2 and TRBJ1-1; TRBD1 agrees at 8 bases. Per germline, CDR1 SGHAT and CDR2 FQNNGV. This CDR3 spans 16 amino acids. The V gene end was trimmed by 0 bases and the J gene end by 4 bases; junction bases not matched to a gene: 7. The CDR3 bases are TGTGCCAGCAGCTTAGATGGCGGTACAGGGGGCACTGAAGCTTTCTTT. Amino acids: CASSLDGGTGGTEAFF.

V and J are TRBV10-3 and TRBJ1-4; TRBD1 agrees at 7 bases. Unmatched junction bases numbered 5, after V lost 4 bases and J lost 0 bases. Germline V CDR1 and CDR2: ENHRY, SYGVKD. The CDR3 runs to 16 residues. CDR3 residues: CAISVDRATTNEKLFF. The CDR3 DNA sequence: TGTGCCATCAGTGTAGACAGGGCAACAACTAATGAAAAACTGTTTTTT.

The V and J genes are TRBV19 and TRBJ2-7, with a weak D call TRBD2 (6 bases). Germline V gives CDR1 LNHDA, CDR2 SQIVND (reference sequence). The CDR3 is 13 amino acids. The V and J ends lost 7 bases and 0 bases respectively, with 10 bases between them. CDR3 coding DNA: TGTGCCAGTAAAGGAGGGAGCTCCTACGAGCAGTACTTC. Its protein product is CASKGGSSYEQYF.

This CDR3 is CSVGGGNYEQYF. The DNA of the CDR3 is TGCAGCGTGGGAGGAGGGAACTACGAGCAGTACTTC. The chain links TRBV29-1 to TRBJ2-7, with D perhaps TRBD2 (6 bases). The CDR3 is made up of 12 amino acids. Germline V gene lookup returns CDR1 SQVTM and CDR2 ANQGSEA. V was clipped by 6 bases and J by 3 bases, with 12 bases between them.

The chain employs TRBV5-1 and TRBJ1-2, with D possibly matching TRBD1 (6 bases). V was trimmed by 1 base and J by 3 bases, leaving 7 bases between them. This CDR3 comprises 13 residues. Germline loops: CDR1 SGHRS, CDR2 YFSETQ. CDR3 in DNA: TGCGCCAGCAGCTTGAACAGGGACTATGGCTACACCTTC. It specifies CASSLNRDYGYTF.

The sample holds a few counts of this clone. The V and J genes are TRBV6-2 or TRBV6-3 and TRBJ1-6; a possible D gene is TRBD1 (6 bases). Germline assignment: CDR1 MNHEY and CDR2 SVGEGT. The V and J ends lost 2 bases and 7 bases respectively, with 12 bases between them. CDR3 length: 15 residues. As DNA, the CDR3 is TGTGCCAGCAGTTACAGTGACAGGTCGAATTCACCCCTCCACTTT. It yields the protein CASSYSDRSNSPLHF.

The chain links TRBV24-1 to TRBJ2-3; D might be TRBD2 (6 bases). Per germline, CDR1 KGHDR and CDR2 SFDVKD. The CDR3 has 16 amino acids. The germline V and J ends were trimmed by 3 bases and 1 base, with 13 bases remaining between them. Written as DNA, the CDR3 is TGTGCCACCAGTGATCCCGGGGGACCCCGCACAGATACGCAGTATTTT. It is translated as CATSDPGGPRTDTQYF.

The chain carries TRBV5-1 and TRBJ2-4; maybe TRBD1 (7 bases). Deletions cut 4 bases from V and 7 bases from J, with 15 bases between. In germline, CDR1 is SGHRS, CDR2 YFSETQ. The CDR3 covers 14 residues. CDR3: CASSVNAGGNIQYF. The CDR3 nucleotides are TGCGCCAGCAGCGTGAATGCAGGGGGGAACATTCAGTACTTC.

The rearrangement joins TRBV19 to TRBJ1-1, with D unclear. Germline-derived CDR1 and CDR2 are LNHDA and SQIVND (reference sequence). The CDR3 runs to 15 residues. Trimming shortened V by 3 bases and J by 0 bases, and 11 bases separated the two germline ends. The CDR3 DNA is TGTGCCAGTAGTATGGGCGCCCTTATGAACACTGAAGCTTTCTTT. Residues: CASSMGALMNTEAFF.